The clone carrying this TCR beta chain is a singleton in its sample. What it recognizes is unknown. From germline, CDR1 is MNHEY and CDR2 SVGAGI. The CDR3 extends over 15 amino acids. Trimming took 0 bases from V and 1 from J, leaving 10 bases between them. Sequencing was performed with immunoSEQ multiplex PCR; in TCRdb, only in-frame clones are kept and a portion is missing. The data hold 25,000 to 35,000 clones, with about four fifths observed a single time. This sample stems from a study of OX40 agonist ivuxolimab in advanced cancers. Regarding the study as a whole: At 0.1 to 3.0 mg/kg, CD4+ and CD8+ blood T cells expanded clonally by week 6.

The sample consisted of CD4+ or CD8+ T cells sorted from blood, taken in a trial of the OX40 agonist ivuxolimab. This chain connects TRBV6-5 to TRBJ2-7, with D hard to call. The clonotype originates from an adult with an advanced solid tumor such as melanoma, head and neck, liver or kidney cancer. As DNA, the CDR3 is TGTGCCAGCAGTTACTCGAAAGGGAAGTCCTACGAGCAGTACTTC. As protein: CASSYSKGKSYEQYF.